These 29 T cell receptor beta chains were all obtained from the same sample, sequenced in a study of cytomegalovirus exposure and HLA in healthy donors. The study ran its PCR with 60 Vbeta and 13 Jbeta primers. The data were produced by immunoSEQ multiplex PCR, yet TCRdb's version contains in-frame clones alone and is incomplete. This table holds more than 150,000 clones, approximately 88% found once. The sample consisted of PBMCs. Receptors originate from a boy aged 5-17 years in good health and CMV-seronegative.

V gene TRBV6-1 combines with J gene TRBJ1-1; D uncertain. Germline V gives CDR1 MNHNS, CDR2 SASEGT. Trimming took 7 bases from V and 4 from J, leaving 13 bases between them. This CDR3 is built from 13 residues. The CDR3 DNA reads TGTGCCAGCAAATTCTTTTCAGGCACTGAAGCTTTCTTT. Protein sequence: CASKFFSGTEAFF.

The genes are TRBV2 and TRBJ2-7; TRBD1 is a possible D gene (5 bases). V was pared by 5 bases and J by 0 bases, with 8 bases between. This CDR3 is 13 amino acids long. The germline V gene has CDR1 SNHLY and CDR2 FYNNEI. The CDR3 sequence is CASSSTVSYEQYF. The CDR3 region has the DNA TGTGCCAGCAGTTCGACAGTCTCCTACGAGCAGTACTTC.

About this clone itself: This sample includes further DNA sequences coding for the same CDR3. The V and J genes are TRBV9 and TRBJ2-1; 10 positions agree with TRBD2. The germline V gene has CDR1 SGDLS and CDR2 YYNGEE. With 0 bases clipped from V and 3 bases from J, the junction kept 0 bases outside the gene matches. The CDR3 covers 15 residues. CDR3 bases: TGTGCCAGCAGCGTAGGACTAGCGGGCTACAATGAGCAGTTCTTC. Translating it yields CASSVGLAGYNEQFF.

This chain uses TRBV6-6 with TRBJ1-5; D not certain. The CDR3 runs to 16 residues. In germline, CDR1 is MNHNY, CDR2 SVGAGI (reference sequence). Trimming took 6 bases from V and 2 from J, leaving 17 bases between them. CDR3 sequence reads: CASSYRGGSGNQPQHF. The CDR3 DNA follows: TGTGCCAGCAGCTACCGGGGAGGGTCGGGCAATCAGCCCCAGCATTTT.

CDR3 DNA: TGCAGCGTTGAAGATCCGACTAGCAGGAACACAGATACGCAGTATTTT. This encodes CSVEDPTSRNTDTQYF. The J gene is TRBJ2-3, the V gene TRBV29-1, with 7 bases identical to TRBD2. The germline V gene encodes CDR1 SQVTM and CDR2 ANQGSEA. With 0 bases clipped from V and 2 bases from J, the junction kept 8 bases outside the gene matches. CDR3 size: 16 residues.

The CDR3 loop reads CASNRDFHTGELFF. In DNA, the CDR3 is TGTGCCAGCAACCGGGACTTCCACACCGGGGAGCTGTTTTTT. V gene TRBV9 combines with J gene TRBJ2-2; a weak D match, TRBD2 (6 bases). CDR3 length: 14 residues. Germline V gene lookup returns CDR1 SGDLS and CDR2 YYNGEE. The V end lost 6 bases, the J end lost 3 bases, and 12 bases lay between the germline ends.

This clone was found a few times. The chain links TRBV2 to TRBJ2-7; 9 bases map to TRBD1. Germline V CDR1 and CDR2: SNHLY, FYNNEI. Unmatched junction bases numbered 10, after V lost 4 bases and J lost 3 bases. The CDR3 consists of 16 residues. The chain's CDR3 is CASSAGTGLDLYEQYF. CDR3 in DNA: TGTGCCAGCAGTGCCGGGACAGGGCTCGACCTCTACGAGCAGTACTTC.

This rearrangement joins TRBV6-1 to TRBJ1-2, with 8 bases aligning to TRBD1. There are 13 residues in the CDR3. From germline, CDR1 is MNHNS and CDR2 SASEGT. V shed 10 bases, J shed 7 bases, and the junction held 11 bases outside the gene matches. The chain's CDR3 is CATRGQGNRGYTF. DNA of the CDR3: TGTGCCACCCGCGGACAGGGCAATCGTGGCTACACCTTC.

The chain is built from TRBV10-3 and TRBJ1-4, with a possible D match to TRBD1 (5 bases). V lost 3 bases and J 4 bases, leaving 12 bases between the germline ends. CDR1 and CDR2 from the germline V gene are ENHRY and SYGVKD. The CDR3 has 15 amino acids. CDR3 in amino acids: CAISEPTDFNEKLFF. The DNA for the CDR3 is TGTGCCATCAGTGAACCGACAGACTTTAATGAAAAACTGTTTTTT.

This chain connects TRBV6-1 to TRBJ1-4; TRBD1 matches at 8 bases. The CDR3 spans 16 residues. Germline CDR1 and CDR2: MNHNS and SASEGT. V dropped 2 bases and J dropped 5; count of bases not matched to a gene: 7. CDR3 DNA: TGTGCCAGCAGTGAATTGGACAGGGACCCAAATGAAAAACTGTTTTTT. Protein product: CASSELDRDPNEKLFF.

This chain uses TRBV7-3 with TRBJ1-1; no clear D. V was shortened by 5 bases and J by 3 bases, with 13 bases between the two germline ends. CDR1 is SGHTA and CDR2 is FQGTGA in the germline V gene. The CDR3 covers 14 residues. CDR3 DNA sequence: TGTGCCAGCAGCCGCGAACCGATTGACACTGAAGCTTTCTTT. It specifies CASSREPIDTEAFF. The variable domain in full, with the rest retrieved from reference TRBV7-3 and TRBJ1-1, is GAGVSQTPSNKVTEKGKYVELRCDPISGHTALYWYRQSLGQGPEFLIYFQGTGAADDSGLPNDRFFAVRPEGSVSTLKIQRTERGDSAVYLCASSREPIDTEAFFGQGTRLTVV.

This chain links TRBV11-2 with TRBJ1-1; 11 bases agree with TRBD1. The trim removed 5 bases at V and 11 bases at J, leaving 7 bases unmatched. Per germline, CDR1 SGHAT and CDR2 FQNNGV. The CDR3 contains 13 residues. The CDR3 spells CASSDRTGGLAFF. The CDR3, as DNA: TGTGCCAGCAGCGACCGGACAGGGGGCCTTGCTTTCTTT. The full variable domain, rest sourced from reference TRBV11-2 and TRBJ1-1, is EAGVAQSPRYKIIEKRQSVAFWCNPISGHATLYWYQQILGQGPKLLIQFQNNGVVDDSQLPKDRFSAERLKGVDSTLKIQPAKLEDSAVYLCASSDRTGGLAFFGQGTRLTVV.

This chain links TRBV27 with TRBJ2-7; D is perhaps TRBD2 (5 bases). Trimming removed 8 bases at V and 7 bases at J, with 15 bases between. Germline CDR1 is MNHEY and CDR2 is SMNVEV (reference sequence). This CDR3 has 12 residues. The CDR3 sequence: CASGEGFGEQYF. For the CDR3, the DNA is TGTGCCAGCGGAGAGGGATTCGGGGAGCAGTACTTC.

This clone turned up a few times. This chain connects TRBV2 to TRBJ2-7; no firm D call. The CDR3 is 18 amino acids. CDR1 and CDR2 from the germline V gene are SNHLY and FYNNEI. Trimming stripped 4 bases from V and 0 bases from J, with 22 bases between. CDR3 DNA sequence: TGTGCCAGCAGTGTTAGAGCCCACCTTCGACACAGCTCCTACGAGCAGTACTTC. Protein sequence: CASSVRAHLRHSSYEQYF.

The chain has TRBV10-3 and TRBJ1-2; 9 bases map to TRBD1. Germline V gene data show CDR1 as ENHRY and CDR2 as SYGVKD. The CDR3 has 18 residues. Trimming cost V 3 bases and J 7 bases; bases outside gene matches: 18. The CDR3 sequence: CAISDNRPGNRGQSGYTF. CDR3 DNA: TGTGCCATCAGTGACAACCGCCCGGGGAACAGGGGGCAAAGTGGCTACACCTTC.

The genes are TRBV6-6 and TRBJ2-4; 9 positions agree with TRBD1. V gave up 6 bases and J gave up 4 bases; unmatched junction bases: 10. Germline CDR1 reads MNHNY; CDR2 reads SVGAGI (reference sequence). The CDR3 spans 16 residues. Written as DNA, the CDR3 is TGTGCCAGCAGGGGAGGGACAGGGTGGGGGAAAAACATTCAGTACTTC. This encodes CASRGGTGWGKNIQYF.

This chain uses TRBV29-1 with TRBJ2-7, with 8 bases matching TRBD1. The CDR3 has 12 residues. Germline CDR1 reads SQVTM; CDR2 reads ANQGSEA. The V and J ends lost 7 bases and 2 bases, in that order; junction bases with no gene match: 4. CDR3 sequence (DNA): TGCAGCGCTCAGGGGGCTCCCTACGAGCAGTACTTC. Protein: CSAQGAPYEQYF.

V is TRBV27 and J is TRBJ1-1, with D possibly TRBD1 on 5 matching bases. This CDR3 is built from 14 residues. CDR1 MNHEY and CDR2 SMNVEV come from the germline V gene (reference sequence). Deletions cut 5 bases from V and 0 bases from J, with 10 bases between. CDR3 amino acids: CASSTPGMNTEAFF. For the CDR3, the DNA is TGTGCCAGCAGTACCCCAGGGATGAACACTGAAGCTTTCTTT.

The genes are TRBV7-2 and TRBJ1-1; D is undetermined. Trimming shortened V by 4 bases and J by 8 bases, and 14 bases separated the two germline ends. Germline lookup yields CDR1 SGHTA and CDR2 FQGNSA. This CDR3 contains 13 residues. The CDR3 coding sequence is TGTGCCAGCAGCTCCCCCCCTAGACCGGAAGCTTTCTTT. Translation: CASSSPPRPEAFF.

The rearrangement joins TRBV28 to TRBJ2-5; the match to TRBD1 covers 7 bases. The CDR3 is 16 residues long. Germline CDR1 and CDR2: MDHEN and SYDVKM. Trimming took 2 bases from V and 2 from J; bases not matched to a gene: 8. This CDR3 is CASSLNPRDSQETQYF. The CDR3 bases are TGTGCCAGCAGTTTAAACCCCCGGGACAGTCAAGAGACCCAGTACTTC.

The chain is built from TRBV4-2 and TRBJ2-3; TRBD1 agrees at 7 bases. The CDR3 is made up of 17 amino acids. Unmatched junction bases numbered 10, after V lost 4 bases and J lost 0 bases. Germline V gene data show CDR1 as LGHNA and CDR2 as YNFKEQ. In DNA form, the CDR3 reads TGTGCCAGCAGCCTGGCCCCCACAGGGGCGAGCACAGATACGCAGTATTTT. Its translation: CASSLAPTGASTDTQYF.

The chain carries TRBV7-2 and TRBJ1-4, with D perhaps TRBD1 (5 bases). Per germline, CDR1 SGHTA and CDR2 FQGNSA. This CDR3 region has 18 residues. Trimming pared 5 bases from V and 0 bases from J, leaving 19 bases between. The CDR3 region is CASSNRRVWGTTNEKLFF. CDR3 in DNA: TGTGCCAGCAGCAACCGCAGGGTCTGGGGCACAACTAATGAAAAACTGTTTTTT.

This clone is a singleton in its sample. This sample also contains other DNA sequences that code for the same CDR3. The chain has TRBV30 and TRBJ1-2; 8 nucleotides line up with TRBD1. Per the germline V gene, CDR1 is GTSNPN and CDR2 is SVGIG (reference sequence). The junction had 1 base not matched to a gene; V was cut back by 3 bases and J by 4 bases. CDR3 size: 12 residues. The CDR3 nucleotides read TGTGCCTGGAGACAGGGGGGCTATGGCTACACCTTC. This translates into CAWRQGGYGYTF.

This chain connects TRBV29-1 to TRBJ2-7; D is ambiguous. Trimming removed 5 bases at V and 4 bases at J, with 18 bases between. Germline CDR1 SQVTM, CDR2 ANQGSEA. This CDR3 is 14 amino acids long. This chain's CDR3 is CSVIIPETGYEQYF. DNA for the CDR3: TGCAGCGTTATTATACCCGAGACGGGTTACGAGCAGTACTTC.

The chain recombines TRBV27 with TRBJ2-1, with D perhaps TRBD2 (6 bases). The CDR3 is made up of 16 amino acids. Trimming left V 3 bases short and J 5 bases short, with 17 bases between. Per the germline V gene, CDR1 is MNHEY and CDR2 is SMNVEV (reference sequence). This CDR3 reads CASSFTKIAAHNEQFF. The CDR3 DNA reads TGTGCCAGCAGTTTTACTAAAATAGCGGCTCACAATGAGCAGTTCTTC.

The CDR3 loop reads CATRMNNEQFF. The CDR3 nucleotides are TGTGCCACGCGGATGAACAATGAGCAGTTCTTC. The chain joins TRBV28 to TRBJ2-1, with D unclear. Trimming took off 10 bases at V and 5 bases at J, with 9 bases between the two ends. The CDR3 extends over 11 amino acids. CDR1 MDHEN and CDR2 SYDVKM come from the germline V gene.

This chain joins TRBV5-6 and TRBJ1-5; 7 bases agree with TRBD1. Trimming at V came to 1 base and at J to 3 bases, leaving 7 bases not matched to a gene. There are 16 residues in the CDR3. Per the germline V gene, CDR1 is SGHDT and CDR2 is YYEEEE. CDR3: CASSLRVTGYNQPQHF. As DNA, the CDR3 is TGTGCCAGCAGCTTGCGGGTGACAGGGTACAATCAGCCCCAGCATTTT.

The chain recombines TRBV9 with TRBJ2-1, with TRBD2 matching over 10 bases. Germline V gene sequence: CDR1 SGDLS, CDR2 YYNGEE. The CDR3 runs to 15 residues. V lost 3 bases, J lost 8 bases, and 8 bases stayed unmatched. The CDR3 reads CASSAPSGSRDEQFF. The DNA of the CDR3 is TGTGCCAGCAGCGCCCCTAGCGGGAGCAGGGATGAGCAGTTCTTC. The full variable domain, rest sourced from reference TRBV9 and TRBJ2-1, is DSGVTQTPKHLITATGQRVTLRCSPRSGDLSVYWYQQSLDQGLQFLIQYYNGEERAKGNILERFSAQQFPDLHSELNLSSLELGDSALYFCASSAPSGSRDEQFFGPGTRLTVL.

This clone was seen only a few times. This chain links TRBV9 with TRBJ2-7; TRBD1 agrees at 7 bases. Germline values: CDR1 SGDLS, CDR2 YYNGEE. Germline trimming cut 3 bases from V and 2 bases from J; bases unmatched to any gene: 8. This CDR3 is 15 amino acids long. In nucleotides, the CDR3 is TGTGCCAGCAGCGCCTGGGACAGCTCTACCTACGAGCAGTACTTC. It translates to CASSAWDSSTYEQYF.